The entry that follows covers one T cell receptor beta chain sequence. Its antigen remains unknown. Being one base from a much bigger clone, this may be a read error. This record belongs to a study of glioma-infiltrating T cells. Study-wide points: Very few CDR3 sequences were shared between tissue and blood. Non-neoplastic patients had below-expected tissue-blood divergence, while all gliomas exceeded expectation.

The iRepertoire nested amplicon-rescue multiplex PCR amplified TCR alpha and beta CDR3s from RNA. One-step reverse transcription and amplification started from approximately 100-400 ng of tissue mRNA or PBMC total RNA. TCRdb redid the calling of the multiplex PCR reads with MiXCR, one entry per CDR3 protein. The table shows 150,000 to 200,000 distinct CDR3 sequences, with around 45% occurring only once. This receptor was identified in a human donor with low-grade glioma or glioblastoma, undergoing nonglioma brain surgery, or in good health (not recorded which). The specimen sequenced was glioma tissue, nonneoplastic brain tissue, or PBMCs (not recorded which).

The DNA of the CDR3 is TGTGCCAATAGTATTAGTCACAGGACTAACTATGGCTACACCTTC. It specifies CANSISHRTNYGYTF. V and J are TRBV19 and TRBJ1-2, with D possibly being TRBD1 (5 bases). Germline V lookup: CDR1 LNHDA, CDR2 SQIVND (reference sequence). CDR3 length: 15 amino acids.